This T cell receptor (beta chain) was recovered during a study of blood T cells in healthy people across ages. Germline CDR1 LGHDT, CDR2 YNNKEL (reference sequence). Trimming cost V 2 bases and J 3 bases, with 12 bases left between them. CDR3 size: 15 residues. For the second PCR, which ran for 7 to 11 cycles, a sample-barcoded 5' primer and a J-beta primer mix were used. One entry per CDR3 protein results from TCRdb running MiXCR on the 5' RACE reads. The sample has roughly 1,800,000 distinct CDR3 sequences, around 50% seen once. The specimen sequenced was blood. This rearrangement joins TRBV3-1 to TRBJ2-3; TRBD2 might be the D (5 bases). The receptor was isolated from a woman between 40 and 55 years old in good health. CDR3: CASSQYGEGTDTQYF. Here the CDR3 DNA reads TGTGCCAGCAGCCAATATGGTGAGGGTACAGATACGCAGTATTTT.